The entry below gives a single T cell receptor (beta chain) sequence along with its context. Its antigen is not known. Time point here: blood at routine non-recurrence follow-up after resection. This entry comes from a study of spatial heterogeneity in lung cancer. V was shortened by 3 bases and J by 7 bases, with 12 bases between the two germline ends. CDR3 length: 14 amino acids. Germline values: CDR1 MNHEY, CDR2 SMNVEV (reference sequence). From the 5' RACE reads, TCRdb called clonotypes with MiXCR, one entry per CDR3 protein. This sample has about 110,000 distinct CDR3 sequences, with 10% to 12% found just once. Notes on the study in general: At tumor resection, ubiquitous expanded TCRs were detected in blood more often than later.

The chain combines TRBV27 with TRBJ1-4, with TRBD1 as a possible D gene (5 bases). Sequenced material: PBMCs, taken at follow-up. The sequence was obtained from a female donor with early-stage non-small cell lung cancer. CDR3 sequence: CASSLAGVGEKLFF. In DNA, the CDR3 is TGTGCCAGCAGTTTGGCGGGGGTGGGTGAAAAACTGTTTTTT.